These T cell receptor beta chains were read from a single sample in a study of blood T cells in healthy people across ages. TCRdb re-called the 5' RACE reads through MiXCR, storing one row per CDR3 protein. The sample lists approximately 880,000 distinct CDR3 sequences; roughly 50% were seen once. Material: blood. Source of these receptors: a man aged 30 to 45 in good health. Both conserved end residues are part of each CDR3. Each record gives: clone size, D gene, V gene, J gene, CDR3 DNA, CDR3 protein. The D gene is left open where the match is weak. A row's size may be missing; if present it is once, few, many or a size class.

clone size: few; D gene: NA; V gene: TRBV6-5; J gene: TRBJ1-2; CDR3 DNA: TGTGCCAGCAGTTACGCGGAAGGGGCAGTAGGGGATGGCTACACCTTC; CDR3 protein: CASSYAEGAVGDGYTF
clone size: NA; D gene: NA; V gene: TRBV5-1; J gene: TRBJ2-5; CDR3 DNA: TGCGCCAGCAGCTTGGTAACAGATCAAGAGACCCAGTACTTC; CDR3 protein: CASSLVTDQETQYF
clone size: NA; D gene: NA; V gene: TRBV20-1; J gene: TRBJ2-7; CDR3 DNA: TGCAGTGCTATAAGTCCTAAGGTATACGAGCAGTACTTC; CDR3 protein: CSAISPKVYEQYF
clone size: few; D gene: NA; V gene: TRBV4-2; J gene: TRBJ1-6; CDR3 DNA: TGTGCCAGCAGCCCTCGGGGGGATAATTCACCCCTCCACTTT; CDR3 protein: CASSPRGDNSPLHF
clone size: NA; D gene: TRBD2; V gene: TRBV4-1; J gene: TRBJ2-5; CDR3 DNA: TGCGCCAGCAGTAAGCTAGCGGGGGAAAAAGAGACCCAGTACTTC; CDR3 protein: CASSKLAGEKETQYF
clone size: NA; D gene: TRBD1; V gene: TRBV20-1; J gene: TRBJ1-5; CDR3 DNA: TGCAGTGCTAGAATCCCCAGACGGACAGGACTCAATCAGCCCCAGCATTTT; CDR3 protein: CSARIPRRTGLNQPQHF
clone size: NA; D gene: TRBD2; V gene: TRBV12-3/TRBV12-4; J gene: TRBJ2-7; CDR3 DNA: TGTGCCAGCAGTTATACGGGGGGGCCACACGAGCAGTACTTC; CDR3 protein: CASSYTGGPHEQYF
clone size: NA; D gene: TRBD2; V gene: TRBV4-2; J gene: TRBJ2-3; CDR3 DNA: TGTGCCAGCAGCCAAGATCAAGCTAGCGGGGGGCACACAGATACGCAGTATTTT; CDR3 protein: CASSQDQASGGHTDTQYF
clone size: NA; D gene: NA; V gene: TRBV4-1; J gene: TRBJ2-5; CDR3 DNA: TGCGCCAGCAGCCAAGTGGCCAGAGAGACCCAGTACTTC; CDR3 protein: CASSQVARETQYF
clone size: many; D gene: NA; V gene: TRBV6-2/TRBV6-3; J gene: TRBJ2-5; CDR3 DNA: TGTGCCAGCAGCTGGACGTCGGAGACCCAGTACTTC; CDR3 protein: CASSWTSETQYF
clone size: many; D gene: NA; V gene: TRBV5-5; J gene: TRBJ2-3; CDR3 DNA: TGTGCCAGCAGCTTGAGTGGGGGACGAGATACGCAGTATTTT; CDR3 protein: CASSLSGGRDTQYF
clone size: NA; D gene: TRBD1; V gene: TRBV12-3/TRBV12-4; J gene: TRBJ1-1; CDR3 DNA: TGTGCCAGCAGCGGACAGGTGAACACTGAAGCTTTCTTT; CDR3 protein: CASSGQVNTEAFF
clone size: many; D gene: NA; V gene: TRBV2; J gene: TRBJ1-2; CDR3 DNA: TGTGCCAGCAGTGAGCGGGGAAGTAGTGGCTACACCTTC; CDR3 protein: CASSERGSSGYTF
clone size: NA; D gene: NA; V gene: TRBV4-1; J gene: TRBJ1-4; CDR3 DNA: TGCGCCAGCAGCCTGGGAGTTCAGGAAAAACTGTTTTTT; CDR3 protein: CASSLGVQEKLFF
clone size: NA; D gene: NA; V gene: TRBV20-1; J gene: TRBJ2-3; CDR3 DNA: TGCAGTGCTAGACGTCCCCAGGGGGGGGCGCGAGATACGCAGTATTTT; CDR3 protein: CSARRPQGGARDTQYF
clone size: few; D gene: NA; V gene: TRBV9; J gene: TRBJ2-5; CDR3 DNA: TGTGCCAGCAGCTCCCCTCTTGGGGGTCTTCGAGGGCTCCAAGAGACCCAGTACTTC; CDR3 protein: CASSSPLGGLRGLQETQYF
clone size: NA; D gene: TRBD1; V gene: TRBV9; J gene: TRBJ1-4; CDR3 DNA: TGTGCCAGCAGCGCAGGGGGGGAAAAACTGTTTTTT; CDR3 protein: CASSAGGEKLFF
clone size: NA; D gene: NA; V gene: TRBV4-1; J gene: TRBJ2-1; CDR3 DNA: TGCGCCAGCAGCCTGGGGGGGGCCGCTTACAATGAGCAGTTCTTC; CDR3 protein: CASSLGGAAYNEQFF
clone size: few; D gene: NA; V gene: TRBV9; J gene: TRBJ2-3; CDR3 DNA: TGTGCCAGCAGCGTAGGGCCCCGGGCTATTAGCACAGATACGCAGTATTTT; CDR3 protein: CASSVGPRAISTDTQYF
clone size: few; D gene: TRBD2; V gene: TRBV3-1; J gene: TRBJ2-1; CDR3 DNA: TGTGCCAGCAGCCAAAGGGGAGGGGAGCGGGGGGCGCTTTACAATGAGCAGTTCTTC; CDR3 protein: CASSQRGGERGALYNEQFF
clone size: NA; D gene: NA; V gene: TRBV7-2; J gene: TRBJ2-2; CDR3 DNA: TGTGCCAGCAGCTTAGATTTTCGGACGAGAGGCGGGGAGCTGTTTTTT; CDR3 protein: CASSLDFRTRGGELFF
clone size: NA; D gene: TRBD1; V gene: TRBV4-2; J gene: TRBJ2-3; CDR3 DNA: TGTGCCAGCAGCCAAGTGGTAGGGACAGGGGGAGCAGATACGCAGTATTTT; CDR3 protein: CASSQVVGTGGADTQYF
clone size: NA; D gene: TRBD1; V gene: TRBV6-5; J gene: TRBJ1-2; CDR3 DNA: TGTGCCAGCAGTTGGGGGACAGGGGGAACCTATGGCTACACCTTC; CDR3 protein: CASSWGTGGTYGYTF
clone size: NA; D gene: NA; V gene: TRBV18; J gene: TRBJ2-1; CDR3 DNA: TGTGCCAGCTCACCACCCGGGATAGCGGTCTCCTACAATGAGCAGTTCTTC; CDR3 protein: CASSPPGIAVSYNEQFF
clone size: NA; D gene: NA; V gene: TRBV28; J gene: TRBJ1-6; CDR3 DNA: TGTGCCAGCCAAAACCCAACCAGGGCAACCCTCCACTTT; CDR3 protein: CASQNPTRATLHF
clone size: NA; D gene: NA; V gene: TRBV5-6; J gene: TRBJ1-5; CDR3 DNA: TGTGCCAGCAGCCTGGTGGGGGGTGATCAGCCCCAGCATTTT; CDR3 protein: CASSLVGGDQPQHF